This passage covers 10 T cell receptor beta chains from one sample sequenced in a study of blood T cell repertoires in COVID-19. The table came from immunoSEQ multiplex PCR; TCRdb's copy has only in-frame clones and leaves some out. This repertoire shows about 230,000 clones, under 90% found once; its top ten account for approximately 10%. The sequencing input was peripheral blood. These receptors originate from a man aged 45-65 years with COVID-19, enrolled during active disease.

The V gene is TRBV10-3, the J gene TRBJ1-1; TRBD1 aligns across 10 bases. CDR3 size: 13 residues. V trimming: 6 bases; J trimming: 7 bases; junction bases outside the gene matches: 5. Germline V gene lookup returns CDR1 ENHRY and CDR2 SYGVKD. CDR3: CAIRGRDRGEAFF. For the CDR3, the DNA is TGTGCCATCAGGGGAAGGGACAGGGGTGAAGCTTTCTTT.

This chain uses TRBV5-1 with TRBJ2-4; no clear D gene. CDR1 SGHRS and CDR2 YFSETQ come from the germline V gene. This CDR3 spans 15 amino acids. Between the trimmed V and J ends, which lost 0 bases and 0 bases, there was a span of 7 bases. The CDR3 region is CASSLAQSAKNIQYF. CDR3 in DNA: TGCGCCAGCAGCTTGGCCCAGTCAGCCAAAAACATTCAGTACTTC.

The V and J genes are TRBV3-1 (or the pseudogene TRBV3-2) and TRBJ2-3; D is possibly TRBD2 (5 bases). Trimming pared 2 bases from V and 3 bases from J, leaving 12 bases between. The V gene's germline CDR1 is LGHDT and CDR2 YNNKEL (reference sequence). CDR3 length equals 15 residues. The CDR3 sequence: CASSQNEGGTDTQYF. CDR3 bases: TGTGCCAGCAGCCAAAACGAGGGTGGGACAGATACGCAGTATTTT.

This clone has just a few counts. This chain joins TRBV27 and TRBJ1-2; 8 bases map to TRBD1. CDR1 and CDR2 from the germline V gene are MNHEY and SMNVEV (reference sequence). The CDR3 has 18 residues. The J segment lost 0 bases and the V segment lost 3 bases, leaving 12 bases of the junction unmatched. CDR3 protein: CASSFLKAGGLSNYGYTF. Here the CDR3 DNA reads TGTGCCAGCAGTTTCCTTAAGGCAGGGGGCCTGTCTAACTATGGCTACACCTTC.

This sequence joins TRBV19 and TRBJ2-7; TRBD1 is a possible D gene (6 bases). Deletions cut 6 bases from V and 2 bases from J, with 8 bases between. Germline CDR1 is LNHDA and CDR2 is SQIVND (reference sequence). CDR3 length: 12 amino acids. CDR3 sequence: CASRDRAYEQYF. CDR3 sequence (DNA): TGTGCCAGTAGGGACAGAGCCTACGAGCAGTACTTC.

The chain combines TRBV10-3 with TRBJ1-1, with D unclear. In germline, CDR1 is ENHRY, CDR2 SYGVKD. The CDR3 spans 15 residues. V was cut by 3 bases and J by 2 bases, with 13 bases left in between. The DNA of the CDR3 is TGTGCCATCAGTGAAGGGCCGGGAGATAACACTGAAGCTTTCTTT. It codes for CAISEGPGDNTEAFF.

J is TRBJ2-4 and V is TRBV19; 7 bases are shared with TRBD1. Germline V CDR1 and CDR2: LNHDA, SQIVND (reference sequence). The CDR3 extends over 15 amino acids. Trimming removed 5 bases from V and 1 base from J; junction bases left unmatched: 5. The CDR3 sequence is CASSEGGLAKNIQYF. Here the CDR3 DNA reads TGTGCCAGTAGTGAAGGGGGCTTGGCCAAAAACATTCAGTACTTC.

The rearrangement uses TRBV10-2 and TRBJ1-5; the D gene is possibly TRBD1 (5 bases). V lost 8 bases and J 2 bases, leaving 13 bases between the germline ends. Germline-derived CDR1 and CDR2 are WSHSY and SAAADI. This CDR3 has 14 residues. In DNA, the CDR3 is TGCGCCAGCGGGACTTCGGAGGGCAATCAGCCCCAGCATTTT. Protein: CASGTSEGNQPQHF.

The chain recombines TRBV19 with TRBJ1-2; 10 positions match TRBD1. J was trimmed by 6 bases and V by 2 bases; bases with no gene match: 12. This CDR3 is 17 amino acids long. Germline CDR1 is LNHDA and CDR2 is SQIVND (reference sequence). The CDR3 sequence: CASSILGQGSIFDGYTF. CDR3 DNA: TGTGCCAGTAGTATACTGGGACAGGGGAGTATTTTTGATGGCTACACCTTC.

The genes are TRBV27 and TRBJ2-5; 13 nucleotides line up with TRBD2. The CDR3 is 17 residues long. Trimming took 4 bases from V and 5 from J; bases not matched to a gene: 10. Looked up from germline, CDR1 is MNHEY and CDR2 is SMNVEV (reference sequence). CDR3 in amino acids: CASSWGWTSGSLETQYF. CDR3 DNA sequence: TGTGCCAGCAGTTGGGGGTGGACTAGCGGGAGCTTGGAGACCCAGTACTTC.